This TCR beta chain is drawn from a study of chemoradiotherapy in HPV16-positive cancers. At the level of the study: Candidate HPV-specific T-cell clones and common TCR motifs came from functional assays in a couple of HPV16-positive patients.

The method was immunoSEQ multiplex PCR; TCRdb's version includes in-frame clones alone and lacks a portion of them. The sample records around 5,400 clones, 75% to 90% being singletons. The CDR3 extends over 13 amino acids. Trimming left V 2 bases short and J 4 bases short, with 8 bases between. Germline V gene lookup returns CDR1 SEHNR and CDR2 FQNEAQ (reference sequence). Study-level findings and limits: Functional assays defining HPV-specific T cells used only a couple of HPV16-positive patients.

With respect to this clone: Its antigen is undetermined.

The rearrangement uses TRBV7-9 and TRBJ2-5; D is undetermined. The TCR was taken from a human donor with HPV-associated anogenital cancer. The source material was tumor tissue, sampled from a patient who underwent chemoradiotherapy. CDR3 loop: CASSLTARETQYF. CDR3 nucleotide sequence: TGTGCCAGCAGCTTAACAGCCCGAGAGACCCAGTACTTC.